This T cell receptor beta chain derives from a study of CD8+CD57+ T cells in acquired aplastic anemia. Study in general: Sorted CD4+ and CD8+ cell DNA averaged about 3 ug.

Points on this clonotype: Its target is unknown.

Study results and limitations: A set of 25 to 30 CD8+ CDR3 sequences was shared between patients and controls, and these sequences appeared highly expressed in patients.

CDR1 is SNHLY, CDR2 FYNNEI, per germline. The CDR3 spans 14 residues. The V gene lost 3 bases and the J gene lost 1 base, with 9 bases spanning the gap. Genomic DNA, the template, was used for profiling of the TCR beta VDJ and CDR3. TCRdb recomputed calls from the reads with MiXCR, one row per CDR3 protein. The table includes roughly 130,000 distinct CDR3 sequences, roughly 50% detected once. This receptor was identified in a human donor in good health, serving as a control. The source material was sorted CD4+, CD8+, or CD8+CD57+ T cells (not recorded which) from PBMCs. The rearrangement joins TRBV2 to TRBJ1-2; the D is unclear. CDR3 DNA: TGTGCCAGCAGTGATGGCAGCTATAACTATGGCTACACCTTC. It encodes CASSDGSYNYGYTF.